The present T cell receptor beta chain was sequenced within a study of T cell responses to AZD1222 COVID-19 vaccine. Study at large: Samples with a second dose at about 4 or about 12 weeks were pooled together.

The CDR3 is 18 residues long. V shed 4 bases, J shed 3 bases, and the junction held 8 bases outside the gene matches. CDR1 and CDR2 (germline): SGHNT, YYREEE (reference sequence). Produced via immunoSEQ multiplex PCR; TCRdb's table is partial and in-frame only. The table includes fewer than 130,000 clones, nearly 90% detected once. Study results and limitations: CD4 TCRs associated with vaccination spanned spike, dominating at 160-218 and 743-854. Seropositive status at baseline applied to only a handful of AZD1222 recipients.

Of note for this clone: Its cognate antigen is unknown.

The starting material was peripheral blood, obtained on day 0 of AZD1222 vaccination. V gene TRBV5-4 combines with J gene TRBJ2-2, with 14 bases that match TRBD2. The TCR was taken from an adult in good health. The CDR3 region has the DNA TGTGCCAGCAGCCCGGGACTAGCGGGGGCCCTAGACACCGGGGAGCTGTTTTTT. It specifies CASSPGLAGALDTGELFF.